This T cell receptor (beta chain) derives from a study of blood T cell repertoires in COVID-19. Donors of Cohort 3 who recovered were those that had two negative PCRs, clearance, or symptom resolution. The repertoire was sequenced with immunoSEQ multiplex PCR; TCRdb's copy has only in-frame clones and lacks some. The sample shows approximately 180,000 clones, 70% to 80% of them seen only once. Trimming pared 5 bases from V and 5 bases from J, leaving 12 bases between. Germline V lookup: CDR1 MDHEN, CDR2 SYDVKM. The length of the CDR3 is 13 residues. This chain uses TRBV28 with TRBJ1-2; D might be TRBD1 (6 bases). This clonotype was obtained from a woman aged 45 to 65 who had recovered from COVID-19. Source material: PBMCs or T cells enriched from blood (not recorded which). The CDR3 loop is CASSQRTAYGYTF. As DNA, the CDR3 is TGTGCCAGCAGTCAACGGACAGCTTATGGCTACACCTTC.